These T cell receptor beta chains were read from a single sample in a study of beta chain features in type 1 diabetes. Repertoires were generated with immunoSEQ multiplex PCR, while TCRdb's copy carries only in-frame clones and drops some. The repertoire has 250,000 or so clones, approximately 15% of them found once; the top ten carry almost 0.02%. The sample consisted of naive CD4+ T cells from blood. These receptor sequences come from a man aged 25-40 years with type 1 diabetes. Both conserved end residues are part of each CDR3. Each record gives: D gene, V gene, clone size, CDR3 length, J gene, CDR3 DNA, CDR3 protein. A D gene is named only where the DNA matches it firmly. Clone size is given for some rows only: seen once, a few or many times, or a class if the clone is expanded.

-,TRBV29-1,-,13,TRBJ1-1,TGCAGCGTTGATTGGGGCAAGAACACTGAAGCTTTCTTT,CSVDWGKNTEAFF
-,TRBV11-2,-,16,TRBJ2-3,TGTGCCAGCAGCTTAGAGGGTCGCAGGGGAACCGATACGCAGTATTTT,CASSLEGRRGTDTQYF
-,TRBV7-9,-,14,TRBJ1-6,TGTGCCAGCAGCTTAGCCGGAGCCCGTTCACCCCTCCACTTT,CASSLAGARSPLHF
-,TRBV18,few,16,TRBJ2-6,TGTGCCAGCTCACCGGTCGGGAGCTCTGGGGCCAACGTCCTGACTTTC,CASSPVGSSGANVLTF
TRBD1,TRBV28,few,12,TRBJ2-7,TGTGCCACCGATCAGGGGGCCCACGAGCAGTACTTC,CATDQGAHEQYF
-,TRBV29-1,few,11,TRBJ1-1,TGCAGCGCCCGAGGGGGAACTGAAGCTTTCTTT,CSARGGTEAFF
-,TRBV6-4,-,13,TRBJ1-1,TGTGCCAGTGCCGGGGAGGCGGGAACTGAAGCTTTCTTT,CASAGEAGTEAFF
-,TRBV25-1,few,13,TRBJ1-5,TGTGCCAGCAGTGAATACGGGGGGCAGGCCCAGCATTTT,CASSEYGGQAQHF
-,TRBV29-1,few,13,TRBJ2-3,TGCAGCGTTGATCTAGGGGGCACAGATACGCAGTATTTT,CSVDLGGTDTQYF
TRBD1,TRBV7-2,-,14,TRBJ2-7,TGTGCCAGCAGCTTAGCCGACAGGGGCTACGAGCAGTACTTC,CASSLADRGYEQYF
TRBD2,TRBV5-1,-,16,TRBJ2-3,TGCGCCAGCAGCTTGGGACTAGCGGGGGGTTTGGATACGCAGTATTTT,CASSLGLAGGLDTQYF
TRBD1,TRBV9,few,15,TRBJ2-2,TGTGCCAGCAGCGAGGACAGGGGACACACCGGGGAGCTGTTTTTT,CASSEDRGHTGELFF
TRBD1,TRBV6-1,-,15,TRBJ2-7,TGTGCCAGCAGTGTACCGGGACAGGGGGGATACGAGCAGTACTTC,CASSVPGQGGYEQYF
TRBD1,TRBV5-1,-,15,TRBJ2-7,TGCGCCAGCAGCCCCGGACAGGGGAGGTCCTACGAGCAGTACTTC,CASSPGQGRSYEQYF
TRBD1,TRBV30,-,15,TRBJ2-1,TGTGCCTGGAGTGTAAGAACAGGGGCATACAATGAGCAGTTCTTC,CAWSVRTGAYNEQFF
-,TRBV15,-,15,TRBJ1-3,TGTGCCACCAGCAGAGATATTAGCTCTGGAAACACCATATATTTT,CATSRDISSGNTIYF
TRBD2,TRBV4-2,few,18,TRBJ2-3,TGTGCCAGCAGCCAAGACGTGACTAGCGGGGGGGGAACAGATACGCAGTATTTT,CASSQDVTSGGGTDTQYF
TRBD1,TRBV29-1,-,15,TRBJ2-5,TGCAGCGTTGACAAGGGGACAGGGGGCCGAGAGACCCAGTACTTC,CSVDKGTGGRETQYF
TRBD2,TRBV11-2,few,14,TRBJ2-4,TGTGCCAGCAGCCGCGGCGGGGGATGGAACATTCAGTACTTC,CASSRGGGWNIQYF
-,TRBV5-1,-,12,TRBJ2-3,TGCGCCAGCAGCCGACAGTCAGATACGCAGTATTTT,CASSRQSDTQYF
-,TRBV29-1,few,13,TRBJ1-4,TGCAGCACCTATGCGGGGGCGGGTGAAAAACTGTTTTTT,CSTYAGAGEKLFF
-,TRBV18,-,16,TRBJ2-1,TGTGCCAGCTCCCCCCCACAGGGTGGTAGCGGGAATGAGCAGTTCTTC,CASSPPQGGSGNEQFF
-,TRBV7-6,-,13,TRBJ1-1,TGTGCCAGCAGCTTATCAGAGAACACTGAAGCTTTCTTT,CASSLSENTEAFF
TRBD2,TRBV11-2,few,15,TRBJ2-7,TGTGCCAGCAGCCGGACTAGCGGGGGCCGGGACGAGCAGTACTTC,CASSRTSGGRDEQYF
TRBD1,TRBV6-1,-,14,TRBJ2-7,TGTGCCAGCATCTTCGGGACAGGGGTCTACGAGCAGTACTTC,CASIFGTGVYEQYF
TRBD1,TRBV6-5,few,14,TRBJ1-3,TGTGCCAGCAGTGTAGACAGGGGTGGAAACACCATATATTTT,CASSVDRGGNTIYF
TRBD1,TRBV5-4,few,14,TRBJ1-1,TGTGCCAGCAGCAGGGACAGGGGGTCCACTGAAGCTTTCTTT,CASSRDRGSTEAFF
-,TRBV12-5,few,14,TRBJ2-1,TGTGCTAGTGGCCAGCTAGGCTCCTACAATGAGCAGTTCTTC,CASGQLGSYNEQFF
TRBD1,TRBV5-1,-,16,TRBJ1-1,TGCGCCAGCAGCTTGGCAGGACAGGATTATAACACTGAAGCTTTCTTT,CASSLAGQDYNTEAFF
-,TRBV4-1,few,13,TRBJ1-1,TGCGCCAGCAGCCAAGGTCGGAACACTGAAGCTTTCTTT,CASSQGRNTEAFF
TRBD2,TRBV27,few,16,TRBJ2-3,TGTGCCAGCAGTTTACGCCTAGCGGGAGTTGGGGAGACGCAGTATTTT,CASSLRLAGVGETQYF
-,TRBV21-1,-,14,TRBJ1-2,TGTGCCAGCAGCTACGGGACAGGGAACTATGGCTACACCTTC,CASSYGTGNYGYTF
-,TRBV5-1,few,16,TRBJ2-6,TGCGCCAGCAGCTTGGTTGCGGGGACCGGGGCCAACGTCCTGACTTTC,CASSLVAGTGANVLTF
-,TRBV4-2,-,16,TRBJ1-3,TGTGCCAGCAGCCAAGAGATAGAACCAACGGGAAACACCATATATTTT,CASSQEIEPTGNTIYF
-,TRBV15,-,15,TRBJ2-3,TGTGCCACCAGCAGCCTAAGGGCGGGGTCCAATACGCAGTATTTT,CATSSLRAGSNTQYF
TRBD2,TRBV11-2,few,20,TRBJ2-3,TGTGCCAGCAGCTTAGATGGACTAGCGGGGAACTTCCTTAGCACAGATACGCAGTATTTT,CASSLDGLAGNFLSTDTQYF
-,TRBV10-3,few,14,TRBJ2-1,TGTGCCATCAGTGACGGGAAAACCTACAATGAGCAGTTCTTC,CAISDGKTYNEQFF
-,TRBV2,few,14,TRBJ2-3,TGTGCCAGCAGTGGGGGGGTGGGCACAGATACGCAGTATTTT,CASSGGVGTDTQYF
TRBD1,TRBV29-1,-,14,TRBJ2-5,TGCAGCGTTCGGACAGGGCTGACAAAAGAGACCCAGTACTTC,CSVRTGLTKETQYF
-,TRBV9,-,15,TRBJ2-5,TGTGCCAGCAGCGTAGCTCAAGGGGGACAAGAGACCCAGTACTTC,CASSVAQGGQETQYF
-,TRBV18,few,14,TRBJ2-3,TGTGCCAGCACCAGGACAGATTACACAGATACGCAGTATTTT,CASTRTDYTDTQYF
-,TRBV2,-,14,TRBJ1-5,TGTGCCAGCAGTGAGGCCCCGCCGAATCAGCCCCAGCATTTT,CASSEAPPNQPQHF
-,TRBV29-1,-,11,TRBJ2-3,TGCAGCCATGCAGGGGCGGATACGCAGTATTTT,CSHAGADTQYF
TRBD1,TRBV7-2,-,12,TRBJ1-2,TGTGCCAGCAGCCTGGACAGGGACGGCTACACCTTC,CASSLDRDGYTF
TRBD1,TRBV7-2,few,13,TRBJ2-7,TGTGCCAGCAGCTTAAACAGGGGAAGTCGGCAGTACTTC,CASSLNRGSRQYF
-,TRBV6-5,-,14,TRBJ1-4,TGTGCCAGCAGTGGGGCTCTCGCTAATGAAAAACTGTTTTTT,CASSGALANEKLFF
TRBD2,TRBV4-1,-,16,TRBJ2-3,TGCGCCAGCAGCCAAGAAAATAGCGGGATCGGGGATACGCAGTATTTT,CASSQENSGIGDTQYF
TRBD1,TRBV29-1,few,14,TRBJ1-3,TGCAGCACCCGGACAGGGACCTCTGGAAACACCATATATTTT,CSTRTGTSGNTIYF
-,TRBV27,-,15,TRBJ2-7,TGTGCCAGCAGTTTCTCCCTAGCTGGCTCCTACGAGCAGTACTTC,CASSFSLAGSYEQYF
TRBD1,TRBV18,few,16,TRBJ2-5,TGTGCCAGCTCACCTTTGGGACAGGGACTCCAAGAGACCCAGTACTTC,CASSPLGQGLQETQYF
TRBD2,TRBV4-2,-,17,TRBJ2-1,TGTGCCAGCAGCCGCCTGGGTACCGGGACTACCTACAATGAGCAGTTCTTC,CASSRLGTGTTYNEQFF
-,TRBV21-1,few,13,TRBJ1-1,TGTGCCAGCAGCGGACAGAAGAACACTGAAGCTTTCTTT,CASSGQKNTEAFF
TRBD1,TRBV5-1,few,14,TRBJ2-1,TGCGCCAGCAGCTTCCAGGGGGATAACAATGAGCAGTTCTTC,CASSFQGDNNEQFF
-,TRBV7-2,few,12,TRBJ1-6,TGTGCCAGCAGCTCCGTACTTTCACCCCTCCACTTT,CASSSVLSPLHF
TRBD2,TRBV12-5,few,17,TRBJ2-7,TGTGCTAGTGGTTTGGGGGACGGGGGGGGCTCTAAGAACGAGCAGTACTTC,CASGLGDGGGSKNEQYF
TRBD2,TRBV18,-,16,TRBJ2-3,TGTGCCAGCTCACCGCGACTAGCGGGAGCCACAGATACGCAGTATTTT,CASSPRLAGATDTQYF
TRBD2,TRBV30,-,14,TRBJ2-7,TGTGCCTGGAGTGTTTCGGGGGGGTCCTACGAGCAGTACTTC,CAWSVSGGSYEQYF